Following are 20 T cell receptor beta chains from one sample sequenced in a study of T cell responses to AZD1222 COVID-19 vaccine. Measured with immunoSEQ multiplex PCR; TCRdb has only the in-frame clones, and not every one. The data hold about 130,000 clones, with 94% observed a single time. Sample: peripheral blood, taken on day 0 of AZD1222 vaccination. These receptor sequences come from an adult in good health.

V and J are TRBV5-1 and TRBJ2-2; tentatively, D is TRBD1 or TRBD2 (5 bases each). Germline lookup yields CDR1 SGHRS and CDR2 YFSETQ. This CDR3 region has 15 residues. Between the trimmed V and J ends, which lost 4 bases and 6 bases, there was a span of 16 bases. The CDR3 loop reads CASSQVAGAPGELFF. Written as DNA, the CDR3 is TGCGCCAGCAGCCAGGTAGCCGGGGCACCCGGGGAGCTGTTTTTT.

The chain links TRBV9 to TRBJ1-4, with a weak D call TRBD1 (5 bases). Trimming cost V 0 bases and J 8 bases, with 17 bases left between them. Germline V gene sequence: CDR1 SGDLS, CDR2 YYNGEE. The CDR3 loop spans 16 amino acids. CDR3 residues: CASSVAPGKGGEKLFF. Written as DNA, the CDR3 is TGTGCCAGCAGCGTAGCCCCAGGGAAGGGTGGCGAAAAACTGTTTTTT.

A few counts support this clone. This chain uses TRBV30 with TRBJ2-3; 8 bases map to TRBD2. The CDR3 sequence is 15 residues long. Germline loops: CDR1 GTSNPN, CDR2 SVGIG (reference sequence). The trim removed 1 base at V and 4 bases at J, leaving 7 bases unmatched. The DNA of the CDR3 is TGTGCCTGGAGTGGGGCTAGCGGGTTCTCAGATACGCAGTATTTT. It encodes CAWSGASGFSDTQYF. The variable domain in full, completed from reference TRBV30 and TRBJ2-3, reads SQTIHQWPATLVQPVGSPLSLECTVEGTSNPNLYWYRQAAGRGLQLLFYSVGIGQISSEVPQNLSASRPQDRQFILSSKKLLLSDSGFYLCAWSGASGFSDTQYFGPGTRLTVL.

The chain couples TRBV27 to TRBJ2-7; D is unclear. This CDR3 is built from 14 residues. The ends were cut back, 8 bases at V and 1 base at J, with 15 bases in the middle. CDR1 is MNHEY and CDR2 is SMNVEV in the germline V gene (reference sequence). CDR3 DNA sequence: TGTGCCAGCGCCGGATCTGGATATTCCTACGAGCAGTACTTC. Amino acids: CASAGSGYSYEQYF.

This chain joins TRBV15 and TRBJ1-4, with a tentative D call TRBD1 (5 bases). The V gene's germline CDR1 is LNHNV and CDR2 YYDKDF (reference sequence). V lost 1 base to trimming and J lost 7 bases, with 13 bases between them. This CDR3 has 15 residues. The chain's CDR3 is CATSRVGNGGEKLFF. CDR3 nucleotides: TGTGCCACCAGCAGAGTGGGCAATGGGGGTGAAAAACTGTTTTTT.

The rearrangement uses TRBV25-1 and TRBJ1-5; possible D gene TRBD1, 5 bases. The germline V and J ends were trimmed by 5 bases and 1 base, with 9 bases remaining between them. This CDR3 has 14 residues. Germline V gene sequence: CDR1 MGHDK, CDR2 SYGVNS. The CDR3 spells CASSNRLSNQPQHF. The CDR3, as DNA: TGTGCCAGCAGTAACAGGTTAAGCAATCAGCCCCAGCATTTT.

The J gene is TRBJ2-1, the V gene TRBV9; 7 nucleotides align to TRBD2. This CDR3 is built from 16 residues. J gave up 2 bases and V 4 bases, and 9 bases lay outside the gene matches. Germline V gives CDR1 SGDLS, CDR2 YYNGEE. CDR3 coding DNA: TGTGCCAGCAGCCTAGAGGGGCGGGAGCCCTACAATGAGCAGTTCTTC. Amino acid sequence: CASSLEGREPYNEQFF.

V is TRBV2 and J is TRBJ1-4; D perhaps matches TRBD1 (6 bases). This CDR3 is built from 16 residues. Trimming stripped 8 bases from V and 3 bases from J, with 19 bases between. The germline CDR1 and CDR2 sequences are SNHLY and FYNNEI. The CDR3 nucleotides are TGTGCCAGCTTACAGGGTAGGGAGGCATCTAATGAAAAACTGTTTTTT. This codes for CASLQGREASNEKLFF.

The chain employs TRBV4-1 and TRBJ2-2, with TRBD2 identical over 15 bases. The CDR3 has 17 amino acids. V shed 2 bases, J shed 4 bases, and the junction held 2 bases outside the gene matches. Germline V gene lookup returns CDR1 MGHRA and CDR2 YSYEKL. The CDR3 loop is CASSQRTSGRATGELFF. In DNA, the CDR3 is TGCGCCAGCAGCCAAAGGACTAGCGGGAGGGCCACCGGGGAGCTGTTTTTT.

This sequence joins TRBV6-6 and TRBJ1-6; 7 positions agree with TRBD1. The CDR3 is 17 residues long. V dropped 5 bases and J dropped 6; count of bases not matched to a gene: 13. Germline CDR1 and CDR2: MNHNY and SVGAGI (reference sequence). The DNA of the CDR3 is TGTGCCAGCAGTCCACTGACAGGGTGGCCCGGTAATTCACCCCTCCACTTT. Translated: CASSPLTGWPGNSPLHF.

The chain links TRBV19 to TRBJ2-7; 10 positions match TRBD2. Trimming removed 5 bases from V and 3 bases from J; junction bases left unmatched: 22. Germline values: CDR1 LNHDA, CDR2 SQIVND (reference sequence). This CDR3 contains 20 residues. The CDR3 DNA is TGTGCCAGTAGTGCCCTGGGACTAGCGACAACTGGATCGGGGAGCTACGAGCAGTACTTC. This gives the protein CASSALGLATTGSGSYEQYF.

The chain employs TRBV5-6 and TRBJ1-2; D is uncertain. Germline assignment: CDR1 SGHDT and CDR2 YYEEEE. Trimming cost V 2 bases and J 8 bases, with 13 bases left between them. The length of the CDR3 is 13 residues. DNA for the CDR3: TGTGCCAGCAGCTTTAGCCGGAGTGGCGGCTACACCTTC. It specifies CASSFSRSGGYTF. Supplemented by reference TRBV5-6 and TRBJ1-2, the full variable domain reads DAGVTQSPTHLIKTRGQQVTLRCSPKSGHDTVSWYQQALGQGPQFIFQYYEEEERQRGNFPDRFSGHQFPNYSSELNVNALLLGDSALYLCASSFSRSGGYTFGSGTRLTVV.

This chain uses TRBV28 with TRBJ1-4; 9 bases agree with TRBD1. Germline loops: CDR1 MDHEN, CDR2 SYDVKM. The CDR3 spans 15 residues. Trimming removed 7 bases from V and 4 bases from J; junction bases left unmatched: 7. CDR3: CASNSQGAGNEKLFF. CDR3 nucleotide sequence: TGTGCCAGCAACTCACAGGGGGCGGGTAATGAAAAACTGTTTTTT.

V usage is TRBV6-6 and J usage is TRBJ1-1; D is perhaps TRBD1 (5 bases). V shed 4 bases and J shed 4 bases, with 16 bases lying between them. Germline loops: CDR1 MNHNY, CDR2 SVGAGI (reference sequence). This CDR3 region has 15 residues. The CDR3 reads CASSSPGRVGTEAFF. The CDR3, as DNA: TGTGCCAGCAGTTCCCCGGGCAGGGTCGGCACTGAAGCTTTCTTT.

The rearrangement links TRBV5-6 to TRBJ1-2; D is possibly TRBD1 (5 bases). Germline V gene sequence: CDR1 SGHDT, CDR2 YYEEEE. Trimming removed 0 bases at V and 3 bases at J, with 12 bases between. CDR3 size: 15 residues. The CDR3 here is CASSLDLGGYYGYTF. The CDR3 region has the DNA TGTGCCAGCAGCTTGGACCTTGGGGGGTACTATGGCTACACCTTC.

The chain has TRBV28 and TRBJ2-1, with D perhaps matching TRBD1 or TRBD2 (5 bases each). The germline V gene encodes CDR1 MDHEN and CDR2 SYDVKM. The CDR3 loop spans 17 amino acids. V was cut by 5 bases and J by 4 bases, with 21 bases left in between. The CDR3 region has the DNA TGTGCCAGCAGTCCTCCGGGACCCCAGTACCTTTACAATGAGCAGTTCTTC. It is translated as CASSPPGPQYLYNEQFF.

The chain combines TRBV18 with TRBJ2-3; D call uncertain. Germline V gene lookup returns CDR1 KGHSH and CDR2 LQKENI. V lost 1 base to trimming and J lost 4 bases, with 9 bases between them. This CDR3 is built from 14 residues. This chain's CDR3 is CASSPHTPPDTQYF. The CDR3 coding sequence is TGTGCCAGCTCACCACACACCCCCCCAGATACGCAGTATTTT.

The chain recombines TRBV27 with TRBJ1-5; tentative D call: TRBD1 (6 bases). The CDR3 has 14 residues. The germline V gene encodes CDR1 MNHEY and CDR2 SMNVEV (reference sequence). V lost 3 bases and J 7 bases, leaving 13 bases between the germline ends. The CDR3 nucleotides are TGTGCCAGCAGTTTGGGAACAGGGACCCAGCCCCAGCATTTT. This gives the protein CASSLGTGTQPQHF.

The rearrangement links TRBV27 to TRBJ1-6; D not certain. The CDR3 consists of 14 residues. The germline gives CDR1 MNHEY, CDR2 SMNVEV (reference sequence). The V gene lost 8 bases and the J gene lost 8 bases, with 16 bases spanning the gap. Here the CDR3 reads CASGFGPGDSPLHF. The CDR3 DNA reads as TGTGCCAGCGGATTCGGTCCCGGCGATTCACCCCTCCACTTT.

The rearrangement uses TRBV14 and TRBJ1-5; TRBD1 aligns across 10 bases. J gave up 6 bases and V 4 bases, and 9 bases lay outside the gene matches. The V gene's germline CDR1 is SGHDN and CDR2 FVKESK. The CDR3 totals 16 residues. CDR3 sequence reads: CASSRTRDRGCQPQHF. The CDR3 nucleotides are TGTGCCAGCAGCCGGACCCGGGACAGGGGTTGTCAGCCCCAGCATTTT.